This T cell receptor beta chain came from a study of T cells in Graves' hyperthyroidism and ophthalmopathy (dated by TCRdb to the late 2010s). Concerning the study at large: Peripheral blood samples were taken at initial diagnosis, before any treatment was given. To identify distinguishing TCR V-J signatures, a discovery cohort of 100 patients was used, comprising fewer than 45 with Graves' ophthalmopathy and around 60 with stable Graves' hyperthyroidism. An independent validation cohort of about 20 hyperthyroidism patients and about 16 patients who later progressed to ophthalmopathy tested prospective prediction of ophthalmopathy. The approximately 90 discovery patients were randomly split 7:3 into training and test sets. In roughly six Graves' hyperthyroidism patients, the study also compared T-cell repertoires from thyroid tissue with T-cell repertoires from blood. Once sampling was done, hyperthyroidism patients were given methimazole at a starting dose of 30 mg daily, whereas ophthalmopathy patients were given high-dose intravenous methylprednisolone. The paper reports TCR Vbeta CDR3 sequencing of about 140 peripheral blood samples: approximately 41 ophthalmopathy, fewer than 85 hyperthyroidism and about 17 progressor patients. What the study reported, not specific to this receptor: In cross-validation, a model built on a 13 V-J signature told ophthalmopathy apart from stable hyperthyroidism with 85% to 90% sensitivity and roughly 81% specificity, and in testing the same model reached 80%/75%. In validation, the model predicted progression to ophthalmopathy with about 71% sensitivity and roughly 75% specificity, a median of 6.5 months before onset. No statistical method was used to fix the sample size in advance, and group allocation was not hidden from the investigators. Most expanded thyroid clonotypes (frequency above 0.001) were also detected in blood, suggesting blood repertoires may reflect thyroid immune responses.

Trimming at the junction amounts to 1 base on V and 5 bases on J, and the germline ends lie 12 bases apart. Inclusive of the bounding cysteine and phenylalanine, the CDR3 is 14 residues long. The retained sequence is limited to the CDR3, 42 bases, with the frame set at the first base. Per the germline V gene, SGHDT is the CDR1 and YYEEEE is the CDR2. This clonotype has ten or more counts. There is no known antigen for this receptor. Base qualities are not provided; no much larger clone lies one nucleotide away. The TCR beta CDR3 regions were amplified from the RNA transcripts. The TCR CDR3 was subjected to a first round of RT-PCR using the HTBI primer set and the Qiagen OneStep RT-PCR kit. Libraries were constructed in a second round of multiplex PCR, after which size selection and purification were carried out. Libraries were sequenced paired-end with 100 bp reads on an Illumina HiSeq2000. On the authors' methods: SOAPnuke was used to process the raw data, removing reads that contained adapters or uncalled bases, had a mean Phred below 15, or lacked an exact match to the constant primer or identifier. High-quality paired reads were merged with COPE v1.2.5, and unique nucleotide sequences were defined as clonotypes. MiTCR v1.1 was used to align clonotypes to the IMGT TRBV, TRBD and TRBJ reference segments. The analysis included only V-J combinations with a frequency above 0.0001, which together covered approximately 99% of the repertoires. A TCS score was defined as the ratio of F50 (clonal expansion) to E x V (chaos), with BLOSUM62-based TCRdist applied between CDR3 peptides within each V-J. Welch's t-statistics and random forest reduced just over 500 V-J features to 13, which were used in a naive Bayes classifier (R e1071). TCRdb reprocessed the public reads (quality trimming at Q25 with fastp, clone calling with MiXCR) and kept in-frame beta chains. Each entry merges the rows of one CDR3 protein and shows their most common DNA and genes. These V and J calls rely on TCRdb rather than the paper's analysis. The sample profile shows 600,000 to 750,000 distinct CDR3 sequences; approximately 15% of them were found once. Of the sample, about 14% falls within the top ten clones.

Stable Graves' hyperthyroidism was defined as the absence of progression to ophthalmopathy over 18 months of follow-up. Hyperthyroidism patients were newly diagnosed, with disease duration under 2 months, and aged 18 to 65 years. The study excluded patients with uncontrolled infections, other autoimmune diseases, pregnancy or lactation. Diagnoses were established on the basis of clinical symptoms, serum thyroxine and TRAb, thyroid ultrasound, and orbital computed tomography. PBMCs were isolated from about 9.2 ml of fresh peripheral blood by Ficoll-Paque density gradient centrifugation. Total RNA was extracted with Trizol reagent, and quality was checked on an Agilent 2100 Bioanalyzer.

The sample comprised blood. The receptor was isolated from a man aged 50 to 59 with Graves' hyperthyroidism. The rearranged chain carries TRBV5-6 and TRBJ2-5; too little of a D gene remains to name it. The nucleotide sequence is TGTGCCAGCAGCTTGCAGCTCCCGTCGGAGACCCAGTACTTC. Its protein reads: CASSLQLPSETQYF. The CDR3, completed at both ends by the reference TRBV5-6 and TRBJ2-5 genes, gives the full variable domain DAGVTQSPTHLIKTRGQQVTLRCSPKSGHDTVSWYQQALGQGPQFIFQYYEEEERQRGNFPDRFSGHQFPNYSSELNVNALLLGDSALYLCASSLQLPSETQYFGPGTRLLVL.